This T cell receptor beta chain was found in a study of blood T cells in healthy people across ages. Together with a sample-barcoded 5' primer, a J-beta primer mix was included in a second PCR lasting about 6 to 11 cycles. MiXCR, run by TCRdb on the 5' RACE reads, gives a single entry per CDR3 protein. Among approximately 770,000 distinct CDR3 sequences listed, roughly 50% were seen once. After removal of 6 bases from V and 2 bases from J, the junction contained 5 bases not matched to a gene. This CDR3 has 13 amino acids. CDR1 is DFQATT, CDR2 SNEGSKA, per germline (reference sequence). The sequence was collected from a man aged 30 to 45 in good health. The rearrangement uses TRBV20-1 and TRBJ2-3, with 7 nucleotides matching TRBD2. Sequencing input: blood. The CDR3 bases are TGCAGTGCCACGCGGGGGATCACAGATACGCAGTATTTT. This encodes CSATRGITDTQYF.